This T cell receptor (beta chain) was sequenced in a study of blood T cell repertoires in COVID-19. The CDR3 has 15 residues. V was clipped by 3 bases and J by 4 bases, with 15 bases between them. CDR1 is MGHDK, CDR2 SYGVNS, per germline. Assay: immunoSEQ multiplex PCR; the TCRdb copy retains only in-frame clones and omits some. The profile covers some 260,000 clones, with about 90% appearing a single time and 10% to 13% taken by the ten largest. The source material was peripheral blood. The TCR sequence derives from a woman aged 65 to 85 with COVID-19, enrolled during active disease. V and J are TRBV25-1 and TRBJ1-1; D perhaps matches TRBD1 (5 bases). The CDR3 here is CASSDWGERGTEAFF. The CDR3 region has the DNA TGTGCCAGCAGTGATTGGGGCGAAAGAGGCACTGAAGCTTTCTTT.